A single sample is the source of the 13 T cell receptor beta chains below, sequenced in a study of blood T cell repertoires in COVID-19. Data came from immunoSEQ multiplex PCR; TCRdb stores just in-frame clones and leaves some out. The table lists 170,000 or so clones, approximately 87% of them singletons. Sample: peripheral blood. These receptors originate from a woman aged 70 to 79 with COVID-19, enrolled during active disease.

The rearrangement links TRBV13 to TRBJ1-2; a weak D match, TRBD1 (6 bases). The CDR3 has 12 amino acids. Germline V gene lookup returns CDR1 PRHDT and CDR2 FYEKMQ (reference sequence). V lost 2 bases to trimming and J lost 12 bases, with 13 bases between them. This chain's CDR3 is CASSLRQGRHTF. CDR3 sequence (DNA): TGTGCCAGCAGCTTACGGCAGGGGAGACACACCTTC.

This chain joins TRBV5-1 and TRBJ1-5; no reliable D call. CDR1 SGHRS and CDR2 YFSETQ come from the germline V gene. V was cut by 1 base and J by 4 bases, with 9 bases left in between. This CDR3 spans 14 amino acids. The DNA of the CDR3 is TGCGCCAGCAGCTTGAGAAATAGAAATCAGCCCCAGCATTTT. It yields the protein CASSLRNRNQPQHF.

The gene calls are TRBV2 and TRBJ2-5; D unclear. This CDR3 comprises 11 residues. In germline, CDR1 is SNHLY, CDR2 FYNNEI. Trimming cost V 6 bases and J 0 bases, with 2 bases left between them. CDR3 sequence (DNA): TGTGCCAGCAGCTACCAAGAGACCCAGTACTTC. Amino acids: CASSYQETQYF.

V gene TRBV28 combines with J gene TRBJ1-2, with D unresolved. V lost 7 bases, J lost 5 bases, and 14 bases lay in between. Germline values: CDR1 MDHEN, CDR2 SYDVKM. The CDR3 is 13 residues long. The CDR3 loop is CASNPPRGYGYTF. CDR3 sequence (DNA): TGTGCCAGCAACCCCCCGCGGGGATATGGCTACACCTTC.

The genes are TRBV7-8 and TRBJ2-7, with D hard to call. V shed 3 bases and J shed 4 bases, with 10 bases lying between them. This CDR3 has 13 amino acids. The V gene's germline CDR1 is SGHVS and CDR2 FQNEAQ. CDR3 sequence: CASSFDKAYEQYF. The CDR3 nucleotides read TGTGCCAGCAGCTTCGACAAGGCGTACGAGCAGTACTTC.

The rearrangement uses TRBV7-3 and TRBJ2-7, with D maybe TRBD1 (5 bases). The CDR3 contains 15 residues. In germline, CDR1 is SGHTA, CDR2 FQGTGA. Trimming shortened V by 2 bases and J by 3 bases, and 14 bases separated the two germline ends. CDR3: CASSLWSQANYEQYF. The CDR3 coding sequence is TGTGCCAGCAGCTTATGGTCACAGGCAAACTACGAGCAGTACTTC.

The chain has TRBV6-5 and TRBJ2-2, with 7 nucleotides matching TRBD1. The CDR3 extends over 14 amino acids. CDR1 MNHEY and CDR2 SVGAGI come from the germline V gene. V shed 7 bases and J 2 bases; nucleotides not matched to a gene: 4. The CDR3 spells CASIGQANTGELFF. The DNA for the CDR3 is TGTGCCAGCATTGGACAGGCTAACACCGGGGAGCTGTTTTTT.

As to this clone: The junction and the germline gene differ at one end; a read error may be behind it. CDR3 nucleotides: TGTGCCACCAGTCTGACTAGCGGGAGAGGGGGCCCCACAGATACGCAGTATTTT. Its protein product is CATSLTSGRGGPTDTQYF. The gene calls are TRBV10-3 and TRBJ2-3; 12 nucleotides agree with TRBD2. The germline V gene has CDR1 ENHRY and CDR2 SYGVKD. CDR3 size: 18 residues.

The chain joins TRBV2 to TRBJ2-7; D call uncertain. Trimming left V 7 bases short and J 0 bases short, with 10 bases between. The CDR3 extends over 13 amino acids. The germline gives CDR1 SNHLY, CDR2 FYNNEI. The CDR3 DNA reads TGTGCCAGCAACCCGGGTAGCTCCTACGAGCAGTACTTC. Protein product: CASNPGSSYEQYF.

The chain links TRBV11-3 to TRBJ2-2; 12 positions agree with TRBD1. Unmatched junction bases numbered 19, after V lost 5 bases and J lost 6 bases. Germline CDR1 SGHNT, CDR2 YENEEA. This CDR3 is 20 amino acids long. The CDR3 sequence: CASSATVRDRGLGAPGELFF. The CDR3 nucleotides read TGTGCCAGCAGCGCTACAGTCCGGGACAGGGGGCTGGGGGCCCCCGGGGAGCTGTTTTTT.

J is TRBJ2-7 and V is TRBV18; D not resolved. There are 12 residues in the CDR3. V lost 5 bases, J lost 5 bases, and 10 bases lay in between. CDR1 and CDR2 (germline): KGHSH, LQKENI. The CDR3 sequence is CASSAPSDEQYF. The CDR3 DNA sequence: TGTGCCAGCTCAGCGCCGTCCGACGAGCAGTACTTC.

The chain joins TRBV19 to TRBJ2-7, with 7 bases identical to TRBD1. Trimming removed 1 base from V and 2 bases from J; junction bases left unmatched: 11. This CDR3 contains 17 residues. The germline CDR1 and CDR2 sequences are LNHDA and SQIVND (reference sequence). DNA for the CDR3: TGTGCCAGTAGTATAGCTCACAGGGGCCAATTTCCCTACGAGCAGTACTTC. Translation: CASSIAHRGQFPYEQYF.

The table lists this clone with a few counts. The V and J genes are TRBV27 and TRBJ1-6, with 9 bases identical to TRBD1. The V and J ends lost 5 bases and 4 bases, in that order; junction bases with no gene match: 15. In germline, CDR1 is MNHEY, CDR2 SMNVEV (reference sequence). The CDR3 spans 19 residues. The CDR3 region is CASSPRPGQGSFYNSPLHF. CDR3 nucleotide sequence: TGTGCCAGCAGTCCGCGTCCGGGACAGGGATCCTTTTATAATTCACCCCTCCACTTT.